The rows below give T cell receptor beta chains drawn from one sample of a study of cytomegalovirus exposure and HLA in healthy donors. TCRdb's table, derived via immunoSEQ multiplex PCR, lists solely in-frame clones and lacks some. Of 85,000 to 100,000 clones listed, approximately 72% were seen once; the top ten hold about 7%. What was sequenced was PBMCs. Receptors were obtained from a man aged 35-49 years in good health and CMV-seropositive. CDR3s include the opening cysteine and the closing phenylalanine or tryptophan. The D gene is left open where the match is weak. Only part of the rows carry a size: once, few, many, or a class if the clone is expanded.

CDR3 DNA: TGTGCCAGCAGCCTCCTCCAGGGCTACGAGCAGTACTTC; CDR3 protein: CASSLLQGYEQYF; clone size: few; V gene: TRBV11-2; J gene: TRBJ2-7; D gene: NA
CDR3 DNA: TGTGCCAGCTCACCAATAGGAGATAGCAATCAGCCCCAGCATTTT; CDR3 protein: CASSPIGDSNQPQHF; clone size: NA; V gene: TRBV18; J gene: TRBJ1-5; D gene: NA
CDR3 DNA: TGTGCCAGCAGCGTAGGTGCCACAGGGCACTACGAGCAGTACTTC; CDR3 protein: CASSVGATGHYEQYF; clone size: once; V gene: TRBV9; J gene: TRBJ2-7; D gene: NA
CDR3 DNA: TGTGCCAGCACGTGGGGAGTAAAACGCACTGAAGCTTTCTTT; CDR3 protein: CASTWGVKRTEAFF; clone size: NA; V gene: TRBV6-5; J gene: TRBJ1-1; D gene: NA
CDR3 DNA: TGTGCCAGCGGAGATATATCAGGGGTAGGCTACGAGCAGTACTTC; CDR3 protein: CASGDISGVGYEQYF; clone size: NA; V gene: TRBV27; J gene: TRBJ2-7; D gene: NA
CDR3 DNA: TGTGCCAGCAGCGGCCCCTTAGCGGGAAGCACAGATACGCAGTATTTT; CDR3 protein: CASSGPLAGSTDTQYF; clone size: NA; V gene: TRBV9; J gene: TRBJ2-3; D gene: TRBD2
CDR3 DNA: TGTGCTAGTGGTAATGGACAGGGCCCCTACAATGAGCAGTTCTTC; CDR3 protein: CASGNGQGPYNEQFF; clone size: NA; V gene: TRBV12-5; J gene: TRBJ2-1; D gene: TRBD1
CDR3 DNA: TGCGCCAGCAGCCAAGATGGGAGTGCAACTAATGAAAAACTGTTTTTT; CDR3 protein: CASSQDGSATNEKLFF; clone size: few; V gene: TRBV4-1; J gene: TRBJ1-4; D gene: NA
CDR3 DNA: TGTGCCACCCGGGACTATGCCAAAAACATTCAGTACTTC; CDR3 protein: CATRDYAKNIQYF; clone size: NA; V gene: TRBV15; J gene: TRBJ2-4; D gene: TRBD2
CDR3 DNA: TGTGCCAGCCACACGGGTGGATTCACGACCGAAGAGACCCAGTACTTC; CDR3 protein: CASHTGGFTTEETQYF; clone size: NA; V gene: TRBV2; J gene: TRBJ2-5; D gene: NA
CDR3 DNA: TGTGCCAGCAGAATACAGGGGTCCTCCTACGAGCAGTACTTC; CDR3 protein: CASRIQGSSYEQYF; clone size: NA; V gene: TRBV28; J gene: TRBJ2-7; D gene: TRBD1
CDR3 DNA: TGTGCCATCAGTGAGGCGTCTAGCGGGGGGGCTACAGATACGCAGTATTTT; CDR3 protein: CAISEASSGGATDTQYF; clone size: NA; V gene: TRBV10-3; J gene: TRBJ2-3; D gene: TRBD2
CDR3 DNA: TGCAGCTTAACTATGGTGGGGGGCTACAATGAGCAGTTCTTC; CDR3 protein: CSLTMVGGYNEQFF; clone size: NA; V gene: TRBV29-1; J gene: TRBJ2-1; D gene: NA
CDR3 DNA: TGTGCCAGCACTGAACCGGGACTAGGGGATGAGCAGTTCTTC; CDR3 protein: CASTEPGLGDEQFF; clone size: NA; V gene: TRBV6-1; J gene: TRBJ2-1; D gene: TRBD2
CDR3 DNA: TGTGCCAGCTTGCTACAGCAGGCCTACGAGCAGTACTTC; CDR3 protein: CASLLQQAYEQYF; clone size: NA; V gene: TRBV11-2; J gene: TRBJ2-7; D gene: NA
CDR3 DNA: TGTGCCAGCAAGGGTGTGGACAGTAACACTGAAGCTTTCTTT; CDR3 protein: CASKGVDSNTEAFF; clone size: NA; V gene: TRBV6-6; J gene: TRBJ1-1; D gene: NA
CDR3 DNA: TGTGCCAGCAGCTCTCGGGGGGCCGGGGAGCTGTTTTTT; CDR3 protein: CASSSRGAGELFF; clone size: NA; V gene: TRBV11-3; J gene: TRBJ2-2; D gene: TRBD2
CDR3 DNA: TGTGCCAGCAGCGCCTCAGCGGGCCTCACCGGGGAGCTGTTTTTT; CDR3 protein: CASSASAGLTGELFF; clone size: NA; V gene: TRBV6-1; J gene: TRBJ2-2; D gene: NA
CDR3 DNA: TGTGCCAGCAGCGTAGCCCTTGGGGAGCGGGGGGCCTACGAGCAGTACTTC; CDR3 protein: CASSVALGERGAYEQYF; clone size: NA; V gene: TRBV9; J gene: TRBJ2-7; D gene: TRBD2
CDR3 DNA: TGCGCCAGCAGCCAAGTGCTAGCGGGAGGAACGAATGAGCAGTTCTTC; CDR3 protein: CASSQVLAGGTNEQFF; clone size: NA; V gene: TRBV4-1; J gene: TRBJ2-1; D gene: TRBD2
CDR3 DNA: TGCGCCAGCAGCTTGTCGGCAGGGAACTATGGCTACACCTTC; CDR3 protein: CASSLSAGNYGYTF; clone size: NA; V gene: TRBV5-1; J gene: TRBJ1-2; D gene: NA
CDR3 DNA: TGTGCCAGCAGCTCCCCGTCGGGAGCCCAGCAGTTCTTC; CDR3 protein: CASSSPSGAQQFF; clone size: NA; V gene: TRBV5-8; J gene: TRBJ2-1; D gene: NA
CDR3 DNA: TGTGCTAGTGGTTTGACTAGCGGGGAGTACAATGAGCAGTTCTTC; CDR3 protein: CASGLTSGEYNEQFF; clone size: NA; V gene: TRBV12-5; J gene: TRBJ2-1; D gene: TRBD2
CDR3 DNA: TGCGCCAGCAGCCCGGGACAGAGAATTCCAAAGGGGATATACGAGCAGTACTTC; CDR3 protein: CASSPGQRIPKGIYEQYF; clone size: NA; V gene: TRBV23-1; J gene: TRBJ2-7; D gene: TRBD1
CDR3 DNA: TGTGCCAGCAGCTTAGGGAGGACAGATGGCTACACCTTC; CDR3 protein: CASSLGRTDGYTF; clone size: NA; V gene: TRBV13; J gene: TRBJ1-2; D gene: NA
CDR3 DNA: TGCGCCAGCAGCCATGGGGGGGGCAGGGGAGGATATGGCTACACCTTC; CDR3 protein: CASSHGGGRGGYGYTF; clone size: NA; V gene: TRBV4-1; J gene: TRBJ1-2; D gene: NA
CDR3 DNA: TGTGCCAGCAGCCCCCGGACGGGAACAGACGAGCAGTACTTC; CDR3 protein: CASSPRTGTDEQYF; clone size: NA; V gene: TRBV7-9; J gene: TRBJ2-7; D gene: NA
CDR3 DNA: TGTGCCAGCAGTTTAGGCCTACAGGGAGCCAAAAACATTCAGTACTTC; CDR3 protein: CASSLGLQGAKNIQYF; clone size: NA; V gene: TRBV28; J gene: TRBJ2-4; D gene: NA
CDR3 DNA: TGTGCCAGCATTGAGCGGGGTCACAATGAGCAGTTCTTC; CDR3 protein: CASIERGHNEQFF; clone size: NA; V gene: TRBV2; J gene: TRBJ2-1; D gene: TRBD2
CDR3 DNA: TGTGCCAGCAGCTTAGCGATATGGGAGGCTGGGACCCAGTACTTC; CDR3 protein: CASSLAIWEAGTQYF; clone size: NA; V gene: TRBV7-8; J gene: TRBJ2-5; D gene: NA
CDR3 DNA: TGTGCCAGCAGCTCCTTGGACAGGGCCAACTACGAGCAGTACTTC; CDR3 protein: CASSSLDRANYEQYF; clone size: NA; V gene: TRBV5-6; J gene: TRBJ2-7; D gene: TRBD1
CDR3 DNA: TGTGCTACCCATGGCGGGGGAAATGAAAAACTGTTTTTT; CDR3 protein: CATHGGGNEKLFF; clone size: few; V gene: TRBV10-3; J gene: TRBJ1-4; D gene: NA
CDR3 DNA: TGTGCCATCAGTGAGGTCGGGGATACGCAGTATTTT; CDR3 protein: CAISEVGDTQYF; clone size: once; V gene: TRBV10-3; J gene: TRBJ2-3; D gene: NA
CDR3 DNA: TGTGCCATCAGTGAGTCGGGGGCCCCGGCCGAAAAACTGTTTTTT; CDR3 protein: CAISESGAPAEKLFF; clone size: NA; V gene: TRBV10-3; J gene: TRBJ1-4; D gene: NA
CDR3 DNA: TGCAGCGTTGCTGGCAGGGGGTTAGACGAGCAGTACTTC; CDR3 protein: CSVAGRGLDEQYF; clone size: NA; V gene: TRBV29-1; J gene: TRBJ2-7; D gene: TRBD1
CDR3 DNA: TGTGCCAGCAGCTCAAACAGGGCCACCGGGGAGCTGTTTTTT; CDR3 protein: CASSSNRATGELFF; clone size: NA; V gene: TRBV5-5; J gene: TRBJ2-2; D gene: NA
CDR3 DNA: TGTGCCAGCACCGACAACGTAGGGGATCAGCCCCAGCATTTT; CDR3 protein: CASTDNVGDQPQHF; clone size: NA; V gene: TRBV2; J gene: TRBJ1-5; D gene: NA
CDR3 DNA: TGTGCCAGCTCACTCGGACAGGTTGCCTACGAGCAGTACTTC; CDR3 protein: CASSLGQVAYEQYF; clone size: NA; V gene: TRBV18; J gene: TRBJ2-7; D gene: TRBD1
CDR3 DNA: TGTGCCAGCAGCCTCCGCACAGATACGCAGTATTTT; CDR3 protein: CASSLRTDTQYF; clone size: once; V gene: TRBV7-2; J gene: TRBJ2-3; D gene: NA
CDR3 DNA: TGTGCCAGCAGCTTAGGGCAGGTGCAAGAGACCCAGTACTTC; CDR3 protein: CASSLGQVQETQYF; clone size: NA; V gene: TRBV11-2; J gene: TRBJ2-5; D gene: NA
CDR3 DNA: TGTGCCAGCAGTACCCGGACAGCTTACACCTTC; CDR3 protein: CASSTRTAYTF; clone size: NA; V gene: TRBV28; J gene: TRBJ1-2; D gene: NA
CDR3 DNA: TGCAGCACACAAGCGGGAGATAAGGGCGAGCAGTACTTC; CDR3 protein: CSTQAGDKGEQYF; clone size: NA; V gene: TRBV29-1; J gene: TRBJ2-7; D gene: TRBD2
CDR3 DNA: TGTGCCAGCTCGGGACAGGGGATGGGAAAACTGTTTTTT; CDR3 protein: CASSGQGMGKLFF; clone size: NA; V gene: TRBV6-1; J gene: TRBJ1-4; D gene: TRBD1
CDR3 DNA: TGTGCCAGCAGCTTACAGGGTGGCAGCTACGAGCAGTACTTC; CDR3 protein: CASSLQGGSYEQYF; clone size: few; V gene: TRBV5-4; J gene: TRBJ2-7; D gene: NA
CDR3 DNA: TGTGCCAGCAGCTTAGTTTCTGTCAATGAGCAGTTCTTC; CDR3 protein: CASSLVSVNEQFF; clone size: NA; V gene: TRBV7-2; J gene: TRBJ2-1; D gene: NA
CDR3 DNA: TGTGCCATCAGTGAGACGCGGGGAGGGTACACAGATACGCAGTATTTT; CDR3 protein: CAISETRGGYTDTQYF; clone size: NA; V gene: TRBV10-3; J gene: TRBJ2-3; D gene: TRBD2
CDR3 DNA: TGTGCCAGCAGTTCCCCGCGGGCGGATACGCAGTATTTT; CDR3 protein: CASSSPRADTQYF; clone size: NA; V gene: TRBV27; J gene: TRBJ2-3; D gene: NA
CDR3 DNA: TGTGCCAGTAGTAAACGCAGGGACAAGGGTCAGCCCCAGCATTTT; CDR3 protein: CASSKRRDKGQPQHF; clone size: NA; V gene: TRBV19; J gene: TRBJ1-5; D gene: NA